This T cell receptor beta chain was found in a study of beta chain features in type 1 diabetes. CD45RO/CCR7/CD25/CD127/CD95/CD27 staining was used to isolate CD4+ naive, central memory, regulatory and stem cell-like memory cells by sorting. Overall study findings and caveats: Fewer insertions but more deletions were seen at VDJ junctions in type 1 diabetes patients. The similarity of naive, central memory and Treg TCRB repertoires appeared greater among patients than among healthy donors.

Since all of the isolated RNA was reverse transcribed, expressed TCRB transcripts were what got sequenced. TCRdb's table, derived via immunoSEQ multiplex PCR, lists solely in-frame clones and lacks some. The data show about 620,000 clones, around 15% seen once. This clone occurred many times. Its target is not known. The source material was naive CD4+ T cells from blood. The clonotype was recovered from a man aged 18 to 29 in good health.

The CDR3 DNA reads TGTGCCGGAAGCCGGGACAGCAACACCGGGGAGCTGTTTTTT. Translating it yields CAGSRDSNTGELFF. The V and J genes are TRBV10-3 and TRBJ2-2; 7 bases line up with TRBD1. The CDR3 is 14 residues long. Trimming at V came to 11 bases and at J to 2 bases, leaving 8 bases not matched to a gene. Germline lookup yields CDR1 ENHRY and CDR2 SYGVKD.